Shown below are 15 T cell receptor beta chains from a single sample sequenced in a study of T cells in Graves' hyperthyroidism and ophthalmopathy (dated 2019 in TCRdb). Library creation used multiplex PCR. The sequencer listed for this sample is Illumina HiSeq 2000. The TCR beta CDR3 regions were amplified from RNA transcripts. The TCR CDR3 was subjected to a first round of RT-PCR using the HTBI primer set and the Qiagen OneStep RT-PCR kit. The public reads were quality trimmed at Q25 with fastp and then assembled into clones with MiXCR by TCRdb, keeping productive beta chains. Here each entry gathers all rows of one CDR3 protein and keeps the most common genes and DNA. Here the sample has a few hundred thousand distinct CDR3 sequences; 18% occur a single time. Less than 45% of the sample goes to the ten largest clones. Input material: blood. Every receptor here comes from a man between 18 and 29 years old with Graves' ophthalmopathy.

This clonotype has a count of ten or more. The chain is built from TRBV12-3 or TRBV12-4 and TRBJ1-2, with D perhaps TRBD1 (5 bases). CDR3 length equals 13 residues. Trimming left V 6 bases short and J 4 bases short, with 12 bases between. This CDR3 is CASSSGTFYGYTF. In DNA form, the CDR3 reads TGTGCCAGCAGCTCCGGGACTTTCTATGGCTACACCTTC.

This clonotype was found many times. This rearrangement joins TRBV10-2 to TRBJ2-7, with D possibly TRBD1 on 6 matching bases. The V end lost 0 bases, the J end lost 4 bases, and 10 bases lay between the germline ends. CDR3 length equals 14 residues. Germline CDR1 reads WSHSY; CDR2 reads SAAADI. The CDR3 is CASSESGAIYEQYF. The CDR3 DNA sequence: TGCGCCAGCAGTGAGTCGGGGGCTATATACGAGCAGTACTTC.

The V and J genes are TRBV6-6 and TRBJ2-5; D perhaps matches TRBD2 (6 bases). V was cut by 0 bases and J by 5 bases, with 10 bases left in between. CDR1 and CDR2 from the germline V gene are MNHNY and SVGAGI (reference sequence). The CDR3 extends over 14 amino acids. The CDR3 loop is CASSYSRGLETQYF. CDR3 sequence (DNA): TGTGCCAGCAGTTACTCACGGGGACTGGAGACCCAGTACTTC.

About this clonotype itself: This may be a read error: a much more frequent sequence differs by one nucleotide. The conserved phenylalanine or tryptophan normally closing the CDR3 is absent here, so this likely arose from a read error. The J gene is TRBJ1-1, the V gene TRBV18, with a weak D call TRBD1 (5 bases). The CDR3 sequence is 14 residues long. The germline CDR1 and CDR2 sequences are KGHSH and LQKENI. V lost 3 bases and J lost 7, with 15 bases in between. The CDR3 reads CASSPSSGAGEAFS. In nucleotides, the CDR3 is TGTGCCAGCTCACCTTCCTCCGGGGCGGGTGAAGCTTTCTCT.

This clonotype was observed at least ten times. The chain uses TRBV6-1 and TRBJ2-7; no definite D call. This CDR3 has 14 residues. Per germline, CDR1 MNHNS and CDR2 SASEGT. The V gene lost 3 bases and the J gene lost 2 bases, with 11 bases spanning the gap. The CDR3 sequence is CASSEVGPTYEQYF. CDR3 sequence (DNA): TGTGCCAGCAGTGAGGTTGGCCCCACCTACGAGCAGTACTTC.

This clonotype was found many times. This chain links TRBV18 with TRBJ1-2, with D possibly TRBD1 on 6 matching bases. With 5 bases removed from V and 5 bases from J, the gap between germline ends came to 15 bases. The germline V gene encodes CDR1 KGHSH and CDR2 LQKENI. The CDR3 spans 14 residues. CDR3 in DNA: TGTGCCAGCTCAAAGGACAACAGGGATTATGGCTACACCTTC. The encoded protein is CASSKDNRDYGYTF.

The chain joins TRBV6-1 to TRBJ2-5, with a weak D call TRBD2 (7 bases). Per germline, CDR1 MNHNS and CDR2 SASEGT. Trimming stripped 10 bases from V and 5 bases from J, with 17 bases between. This CDR3 region has 13 residues. The CDR3 region is CATDWGGRETQYF. The CDR3 DNA reads TGTGCCACGGACTGGGGGGGCCGGGAGACCCAGTACTTC.

The rearrangement uses TRBV6-1 and TRBJ2-2, with D unresolved. The V end was cut by 6 bases, the J end by 0 bases, with 14 bases between. The CDR3 runs 16 residues. Germline V gene sequence: CDR1 MNHNS, CDR2 SASEGT. The CDR3: CASSATGLANTGELFF. The DNA of the CDR3 is TGTGCCAGCAGCGCAACCGGCCTCGCGAACACCGGGGAGCTGTTTTTT.

The chain joins TRBV7-9 to TRBJ2-6; D is uncertain. Germline assignment: CDR1 SEHNR and CDR2 FQNEAQ (reference sequence). The CDR3 sequence is 15 residues long. V shed 0 bases and J shed 0 bases, with 3 bases lying between them. CDR3 loop: CASSLALSGANVLTF. CDR3 coding DNA: TGTGCCAGCAGCTTAGCGCTCTCTGGGGCCAACGTCCTGACTTTC.

In this sample, this clonotype turned up a few times. The chain employs TRBV6-1 and TRBJ1-4; 10 bases fit TRBD1. Germline V CDR1 and CDR2: MNHNS, SASEGT. The CDR3 totals 14 residues. With V trimmed by 1 base and J by 7 bases, 0 bases remained unmatched. Here the CDR3 DNA reads TGTGCCAGCAGTGAAGGACAGGGGGCTGAAAAACTGTTTTTT. It translates to CASSEGQGAEKLFF.

This clonotype was counted once. A single base separates this from a much larger clone, so it may be a read error. This chain uses TRBV15 with TRBJ1-2, with TRBD1 as a possible D gene (6 bases). The CDR3 is 15 amino acids. The germline V gene has CDR1 LNHNV and CDR2 YYDKDF (reference sequence). The CDR3 DNA follows: TGTGCCACCAGCAGAGACATAATGGGGGCGCACTGCTATACCTTC. This translates into CATSRDIMGAHCYTF. Based on the CDR3 plus reference TRBV15 and TRBJ1-2, the full variable domain is DAMVIQNPRYQVTQFGKPVTLSCSQTLNHNVMYWYQQKSSQAPKLLFHYYDKDFNNEADTPDNFQSRRPNTSFCFLDIRSPGLGDTAMYLCATSRDIMGAHCYTFGSGTRLTVV.

This clonotype was observed many times. Here the CDR3 reads CASSFGNQVEPLHF. Here the CDR3 DNA reads TGCGCCAGCAGCTTCGGCAACCAGGTGGAACCCCTCCACTTT. The chain carries TRBV5-1 and TRBJ1-6; the D is unclear. V dropped 2 bases and J dropped 12 bases, with 15 bases sitting between them. The length of the CDR3 is 14 residues. Germline values: CDR1 SGHRS, CDR2 YFSETQ.

This clonotype was detected only a few times. The rearrangement uses TRBV5-4 and TRBJ2-1; possible D gene TRBD2, 5 bases. Trimming took off 5 bases at V and 7 bases at J, with 22 bases between the two ends. The CDR3 totals 16 residues. The germline V gene has CDR1 SGHNT and CDR2 YYREEE (reference sequence). The CDR3 loop reads CASSEDSSASGNEQFF. DNA for the CDR3: TGTGCCAGCAGTGAGGACTCGAGCGCCTCCGGGAATGAGCAGTTCTTC.

At least ten counts were recorded for this clonotype. V and J are TRBV7-9 and TRBJ2-7, with a weak D call TRBD1 (5 bases). Trimming removed 3 bases at V and 3 bases at J, with 6 bases between. Germline V lookup: CDR1 SEHNR, CDR2 FQNEAQ (reference sequence). CDR3 length equals 12 residues. CDR3 sequence (DNA): TGTGCCAGCAGCTTGCAGGGCTACGAGCAGTACTTC. This encodes CASSLQGYEQYF.

This clonotype was recorded a few times. The J gene is TRBJ1-4, the V gene TRBV10-3; D is perhaps TRBD1 (5 bases). Deletions cut 10 bases from V and 3 bases from J, with 9 bases between. CDR3 size: 12 residues. CDR1 is ENHRY and CDR2 is SYGVKD in the germline V gene. For the CDR3, the DNA is TGTGCCACCCGGGGGTCTAATGAAAAACTGTTTTTT. Translating it yields CATRGSNEKLFF.